This TCR beta chain came from a study of blood T cell repertoires in COVID-19. Whole-study context: Donors in the United States, Italy and Spain gave samples during acute or convalescent COVID-19.

V was cut by 4 bases and J by 8 bases, with 11 bases left in between. The CDR3 is made up of 13 amino acids. In the original processing: Estimated nucleated cell counts came from reference gene primer amplification. The assay was immunoSEQ multiplex PCR, and TCRdb's table has in-frame clones only and misses some. The V and J calls and clone size come from that table; D and trimming were worked out from the DNA. This repertoire shows around 43,000 clones, almost 85% found once; its top ten account for around 15%. The material sequenced was peripheral blood. The chain couples TRBV12-3 or TRBV12-4 to TRBJ1-4, with a possible D match to TRBD1 (6 bases). This sequence was found in a human donor in a cohort sampled during active COVID-19. CDR3 sequence: CASSSGTSEKLFF. CDR3 in DNA: TGTGCCAGCAGTTCGGGGACATCGGAAAAACTGTTTTTT.